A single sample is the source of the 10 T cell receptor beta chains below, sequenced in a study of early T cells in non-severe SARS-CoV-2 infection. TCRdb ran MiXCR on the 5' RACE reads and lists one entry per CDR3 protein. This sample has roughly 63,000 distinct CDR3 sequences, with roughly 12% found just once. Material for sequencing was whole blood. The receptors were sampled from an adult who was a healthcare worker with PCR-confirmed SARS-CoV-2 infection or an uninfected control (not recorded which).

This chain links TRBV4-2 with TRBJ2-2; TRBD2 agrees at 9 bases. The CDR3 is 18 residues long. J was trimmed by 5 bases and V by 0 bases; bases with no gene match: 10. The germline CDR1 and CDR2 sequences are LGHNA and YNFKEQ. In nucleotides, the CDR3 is TGTGCCAGCAGCCAAGATCTGCTAGCGGGAAGTGGGACCGGGGAGCTGTTTTTT. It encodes CASSQDLLAGSGTGELFF.

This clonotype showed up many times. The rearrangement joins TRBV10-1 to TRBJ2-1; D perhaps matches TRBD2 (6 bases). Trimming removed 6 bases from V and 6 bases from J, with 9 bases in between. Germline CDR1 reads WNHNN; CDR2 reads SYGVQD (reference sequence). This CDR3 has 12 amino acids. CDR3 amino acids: CASSRDSNEQFF. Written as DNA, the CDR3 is TGCGCCAGCAGCCGGGACTCCAATGAGCAGTTCTTC.

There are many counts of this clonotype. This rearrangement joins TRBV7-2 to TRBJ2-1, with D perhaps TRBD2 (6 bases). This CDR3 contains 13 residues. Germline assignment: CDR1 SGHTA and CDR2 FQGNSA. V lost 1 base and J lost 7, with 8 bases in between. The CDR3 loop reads CASSLGLANEQFF. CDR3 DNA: TGTGCCAGCAGCTTAGGCCTAGCGAATGAGCAGTTCTTC. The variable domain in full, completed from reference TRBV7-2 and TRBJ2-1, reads GAGVSQSPSNKVTEKGKDVELRCDPISGHTALYWYRQSLGQGLEFLIYFQGNSAPDKSGLPSDRFSAERTGGSVSTLTIQRTQQEDSAVYLCASSLGLANEQFFGPGTRLTVL.

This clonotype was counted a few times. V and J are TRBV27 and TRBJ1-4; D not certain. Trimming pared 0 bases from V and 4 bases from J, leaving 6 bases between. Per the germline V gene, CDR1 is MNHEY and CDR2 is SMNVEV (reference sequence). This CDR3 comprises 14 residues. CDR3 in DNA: TGTGCCAGCAGTTTATCGGGGAATAATGAAAAACTGTTTTTT. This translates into CASSLSGNNEKLFF. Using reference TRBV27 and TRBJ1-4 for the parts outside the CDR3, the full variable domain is EAQVTQNPRYLITVTGKKLTVTCSQNMNHEYMSWYRQDPGLGLRQIYYSMNVEVTDKGDVPEGYKVSRKEKRNFPLILESPSPNQTSLYFCASSLSGNNEKLFFGSGTQLSVL.

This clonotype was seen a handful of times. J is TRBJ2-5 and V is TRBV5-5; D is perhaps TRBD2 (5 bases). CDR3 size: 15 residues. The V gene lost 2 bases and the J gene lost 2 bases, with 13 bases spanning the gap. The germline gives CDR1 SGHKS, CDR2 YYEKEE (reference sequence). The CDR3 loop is CASSLGGRRQETQYF. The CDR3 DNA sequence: TGTGCCAGCAGCTTAGGCGGCCGGAGGCAAGAGACCCAGTACTTC.

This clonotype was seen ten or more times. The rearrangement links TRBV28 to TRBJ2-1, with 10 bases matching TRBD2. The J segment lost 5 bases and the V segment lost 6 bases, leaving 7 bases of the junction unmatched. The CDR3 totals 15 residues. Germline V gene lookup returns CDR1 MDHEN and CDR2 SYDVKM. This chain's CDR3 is CASSPAGGRDNEQFF. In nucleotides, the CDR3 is TGTGCCAGCAGCCCAGCGGGAGGGAGGGACAATGAGCAGTTCTTC.

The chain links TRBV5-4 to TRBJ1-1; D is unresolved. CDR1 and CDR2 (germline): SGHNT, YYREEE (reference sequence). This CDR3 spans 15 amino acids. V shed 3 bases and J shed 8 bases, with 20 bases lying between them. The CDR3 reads CASSYKSSGLAEAFF. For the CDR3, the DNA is TGTGCCAGCAGCTACAAATCCTCCGGGTTGGCCGAAGCTTTCTTT.

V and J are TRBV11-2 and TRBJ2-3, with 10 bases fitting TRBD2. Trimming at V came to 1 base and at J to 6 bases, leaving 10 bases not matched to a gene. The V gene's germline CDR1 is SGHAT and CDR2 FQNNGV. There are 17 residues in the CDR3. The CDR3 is CASSLGPSGSLWDTQYF. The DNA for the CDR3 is TGTGCCAGCAGCTTAGGGCCTAGCGGGAGTCTGTGGGATACGCAGTATTTT.

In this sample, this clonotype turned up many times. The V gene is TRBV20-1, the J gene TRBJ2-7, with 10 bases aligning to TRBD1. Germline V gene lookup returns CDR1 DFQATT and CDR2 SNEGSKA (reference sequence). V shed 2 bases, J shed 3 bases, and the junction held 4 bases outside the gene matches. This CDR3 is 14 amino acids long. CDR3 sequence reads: CSARTTGGFYEQYF. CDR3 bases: TGCAGTGCTAGAACGACAGGGGGCTTCTACGAGCAGTACTTC.

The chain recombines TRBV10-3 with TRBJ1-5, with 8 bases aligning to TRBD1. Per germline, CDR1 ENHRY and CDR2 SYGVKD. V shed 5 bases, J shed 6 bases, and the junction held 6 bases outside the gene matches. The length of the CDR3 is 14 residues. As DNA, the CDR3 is TGTGCCATCAGTATCGGACAGGGCGGTCAGCCCCAGCATTTT. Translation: CAISIGQGGQPQHF.